This is a list of T cell receptor beta chains from one sample in a study of cytomegalovirus exposure and HLA in healthy donors. This table comes from immunoSEQ multiplex PCR, and its TCRdb copy is limited to in-frame clones, with some not included. The sample consists of 75,000 to 100,000 clones, about 78% of them appearing once. The sample consisted of PBMCs. These receptors came from a man between 40 and 49 years old in good health and CMV-seronegative. The CDR3 runs from the conserved cysteine through the conserved F or W. A D gene is named only where the DNA matches it firmly. Clone size appears in some rows only: once, few, many, or a class for an expanded clone.

CDR3aa: CASSQLQGDTYEQYF; CDR3nt: TGCGCCAGCAGTCAATTACAGGGGGACACCTACGAGCAGTACTTC; j_gene: TRBJ2-7; abundance: NA; d_gene: TRBD1; v_gene: TRBV23-1
CDR3aa: CASSFMTGPTDTQYF; CDR3nt: TGTGCCAGCAGCTTCATGACAGGACCCACAGATACGCAGTATTTT; j_gene: TRBJ2-3; abundance: NA; d_gene: NA; v_gene: TRBV9
CDR3aa: CASSYRSTNTGELFF; CDR3nt: TGTGCCAGCAGTTACCGGTCAACGAACACCGGGGAGCTGTTTTTT; j_gene: TRBJ2-2; abundance: NA; d_gene: NA; v_gene: TRBV6-6
CDR3aa: CASSEALVGIAKETQYF; CDR3nt: TGTGCCAGCAGTGAAGCGCTGGTAGGGATAGCGAAAGAGACCCAGTACTTC; j_gene: TRBJ2-5; abundance: NA; d_gene: NA; v_gene: TRBV6-1
CDR3aa: CASSVDRGEAFF; CDR3nt: TGTGCCAGCAGTGTTGACAGGGGCGAAGCTTTCTTT; j_gene: TRBJ1-1; abundance: few; d_gene: TRBD1; v_gene: TRBV6-1
CDR3aa: CASSGGDGTADYEQYF; CDR3nt: TGTGCCAGCAGCGGAGGGGACGGGACAGCAGACTACGAGCAGTACTTC; j_gene: TRBJ2-7; abundance: NA; d_gene: TRBD1; v_gene: TRBV9
CDR3aa: CASSLVAGLTGELFF; CDR3nt: TGCGCCAGCAGCTTGGTGGCAGGGCTAACCGGGGAGCTGTTTTTT; j_gene: TRBJ2-2; abundance: NA; d_gene: NA; v_gene: TRBV5-1
CDR3aa: CASRTGLAGGEQYF; CDR3nt: TGTGCCAGCAGGACGGGACTAGCGGGAGGGGAGCAGTACTTC; j_gene: TRBJ2-7; abundance: few; d_gene: TRBD2; v_gene: TRBV2
CDR3aa: CASSLDDRSNYF; CDR3nt: TGTGCCAGCAGCTTGGACGATCGGTCCAATTACTTC; j_gene: TRBJ2-7; abundance: NA; d_gene: NA; v_gene: TRBV5-4
CDR3aa: CASTSSRERYGEQFF; CDR3nt: TGTGCCAGCACCTCTTCGCGGGAGAGGTACGGTGAGCAGTTCTTC; j_gene: TRBJ2-1; abundance: NA; d_gene: TRBD2; v_gene: TRBV25-1
CDR3aa: CASSGPGTGAVTEQFF; CDR3nt: TGTGCCAGCAGTGGCCCCGGGACAGGGGCGGTTACTGAGCAGTTCTTC; j_gene: TRBJ2-1; abundance: NA; d_gene: TRBD1; v_gene: TRBV2
CDR3aa: CATSRGGTGGYEQYF; CDR3nt: TGTGCCACCAGCAGAGGAGGGACAGGGGGATACGAGCAGTACTTC; j_gene: TRBJ2-7; abundance: NA; d_gene: TRBD1; v_gene: TRBV15
CDR3aa: CAWRRKMNYGYTF; CDR3nt: TGTGCCTGGAGGAGGAAAATGAACTATGGCTACACCTTC; j_gene: TRBJ1-2; abundance: NA; d_gene: NA; v_gene: TRBV30
CDR3aa: CASSLGAGFYEQYF; CDR3nt: TGTGCCAGCAGCTTGGGGGCAGGGTTTTACGAGCAGTACTTC; j_gene: TRBJ2-7; abundance: NA; d_gene: NA; v_gene: TRBV5-6
CDR3aa: CASSLAQTTGELFF; CDR3nt: TGCGCCAGCAGCTTGGCACAAACCACCGGGGAGCTGTTTTTT; j_gene: TRBJ2-2; abundance: NA; d_gene: NA; v_gene: TRBV5-1
CDR3aa: CASKDRNNEKLFF; CDR3nt: TGTGCCTCTAAGGACAGGAATAATGAAAAACTGTTTTTT; j_gene: TRBJ1-4; abundance: NA; d_gene: TRBD1; v_gene: TRBV10-3
CDR3aa: CASSPRLVHNEQFF; CDR3nt: TGTGCCAGCAGCCCTAGACTAGTCCACAATGAGCAGTTCTTC; j_gene: TRBJ2-1; abundance: NA; d_gene: NA; v_gene: TRBV7-9
CDR3aa: CASSSSHRSNQPQHF; CDR3nt: TGTGCCAGCAGCAGTAGCCACAGGAGCAATCAGCCCCAGCATTTT; j_gene: TRBJ1-5; abundance: NA; d_gene: NA; v_gene: TRBV7-8
CDR3aa: CASSKALSRGTGVTGELFF; CDR3nt: TGTGCCAGCAGCAAAGCGCTCAGTCGGGGGACAGGGGTCACCGGGGAGCTGTTTTTT; j_gene: TRBJ2-2; abundance: once; d_gene: NA; v_gene: TRBV21-1
CDR3aa: CAWSFIQGARVKETQYF; CDR3nt: TGTGCCTGGAGTTTCATCCAGGGGGCGCGGGTAAAAGAGACCCAGTACTTC; j_gene: TRBJ2-5; abundance: once; d_gene: TRBD1; v_gene: TRBV30
CDR3aa: CASSFVRGSYNEQFF; CDR3nt: TGTGCCAGCAGTTTCGTTAGGGGGTCCTACAATGAGCAGTTCTTC; j_gene: TRBJ2-1; abundance: NA; d_gene: NA; v_gene: TRBV28
CDR3aa: CAWSVRTGNEKLFF; CDR3nt: TGTGCCTGGAGTGTCCGGACAGGGAATGAAAAACTGTTTTTT; j_gene: TRBJ1-4; abundance: few; d_gene: TRBD1; v_gene: TRBV30
CDR3aa: CASRGSGQETQYF; CDR3nt: TGTGCCAGCCGCGGGAGTGGGCAAGAGACCCAGTACTTC; j_gene: TRBJ2-5; abundance: NA; d_gene: TRBD2; v_gene: TRBV6-5
CDR3aa: CASSLQLDQPQHF; CDR3nt: TGTGCCAGCTCATTGCAGCTAGATCAGCCCCAGCATTTT; j_gene: TRBJ1-5; abundance: NA; d_gene: NA; v_gene: TRBV18
CDR3aa: CASSIVGSEQFF; CDR3nt: TGTGCCAGTAGTATAGTCGGTAGCGAGCAGTTCTTC; j_gene: TRBJ2-1; abundance: NA; d_gene: NA; v_gene: TRBV19
CDR3aa: CASSLGTSGTSYEQYF; CDR3nt: TGTGCCAGCAGCTTGGGGACTAGCGGGACCTCCTACGAGCAGTACTTC; j_gene: TRBJ2-7; abundance: NA; d_gene: TRBD2; v_gene: TRBV5-4
CDR3aa: CASSQKDRATEAFF; CDR3nt: TGTGCCAGCAGCCAAAAGGACAGGGCCACTGAAGCTTTCTTT; j_gene: TRBJ1-1; abundance: few; d_gene: TRBD1; v_gene: TRBV5-8
CDR3aa: CASSFRDRDEQYF; CDR3nt: TGTGCCAGCAGCTTCCGGGACAGGGACGAGCAGTACTTC; j_gene: TRBJ2-7; abundance: NA; d_gene: TRBD1; v_gene: TRBV5-4
CDR3aa: CASSMGGHSYEQYF; CDR3nt: TGTGCCAGTAGTATGGGGGGTCACTCCTACGAGCAGTACTTC; j_gene: TRBJ2-7; abundance: NA; d_gene: NA; v_gene: TRBV19
CDR3aa: CASSPLGLDFVNYGYTF; CDR3nt: TGTGCCAGCAGTCCGCTGGGGCTCGACTTCGTCAACTATGGCTACACCTTC; j_gene: TRBJ1-2; abundance: NA; d_gene: NA; v_gene: TRBV2
CDR3aa: CASGSLTANTEAFF; CDR3nt: TGTGCCAGCGGTTCTCTTACAGCGAACACTGAAGCTTTCTTT; j_gene: TRBJ1-1; abundance: NA; d_gene: NA; v_gene: TRBV18
CDR3aa: CASSVSGQGSYNEQFF; CDR3nt: TGTGCCAGCAGCGTCAGCGGGCAGGGTTCCTACAATGAGCAGTTCTTC; j_gene: TRBJ2-1; abundance: NA; d_gene: NA; v_gene: TRBV9
CDR3aa: CASSVGIGTGTIQYF; CDR3nt: TGTGCCAGCAGCGTAGGAATCGGGACTGGAACGATTCAGTACTTC; j_gene: TRBJ2-4; abundance: few; d_gene: NA; v_gene: TRBV9
CDR3aa: CASSFLAGSSYEQYF; CDR3nt: TGCGCCAGCAGCTTCTTAGCGGGGAGCTCCTACGAGCAGTACTTC; j_gene: TRBJ2-7; abundance: NA; d_gene: TRBD2; v_gene: TRBV5-1
CDR3aa: CASRQGQGIYNEQFF; CDR3nt: TGTGCCAGCAGACAAGGACAGGGAATATACAATGAGCAGTTCTTC; j_gene: TRBJ2-1; abundance: NA; d_gene: TRBD1; v_gene: TRBV7-6
CDR3aa: CASRAGGNTGELFF; CDR3nt: TGTGCCAGCAGAGCGGGGGGAAACACCGGGGAGCTGTTTTTT; j_gene: TRBJ2-2; abundance: NA; d_gene: TRBD2; v_gene: TRBV28
CDR3aa: CASSTDRLDNYGYTF; CDR3nt: TGTGCCAGTAGTACCGACAGGCTTGATAACTATGGCTACACCTTC; j_gene: TRBJ1-2; abundance: once; d_gene: NA; v_gene: TRBV19
CDR3aa: CATSWGGGGSGNIQYF; CDR3nt: TGTGCCACCAGCTGGGGAGGTGGGGGGAGTGGCAACATTCAGTACTTC; j_gene: TRBJ2-4; abundance: NA; d_gene: NA; v_gene: TRBV15
CDR3aa: CASSLGTGGNEKLFF; CDR3nt: TGCGCCAGCAGCTTAGGGACAGGGGGCAATGAAAAACTGTTTTTT; j_gene: TRBJ1-4; abundance: once; d_gene: TRBD1; v_gene: TRBV5-1
CDR3aa: CSVAATSSSYEQYF; CDR3nt: TGCAGCGTGGCCGCTACTAGCAGCTCCTACGAGCAGTACTTC; j_gene: TRBJ2-7; abundance: NA; d_gene: NA; v_gene: TRBV29-1
CDR3aa: CAWSVQPGNEQFF; CDR3nt: TGTGCCTGGAGTGTACAGCCAGGTAATGAGCAGTTCTTC; j_gene: TRBJ2-1; abundance: NA; d_gene: NA; v_gene: TRBV30
CDR3aa: CASSLLSLNQPQHF; CDR3nt: TGTGCCAGCAGCTTACTGAGCTTAAATCAGCCCCAGCATTTT; j_gene: TRBJ1-5; abundance: NA; d_gene: NA; v_gene: TRBV5-5
CDR3aa: CASITNRGRTEAFF; CDR3nt: TGTGCCAGTATTACGAACAGGGGGCGCACTGAAGCTTTCTTT; j_gene: TRBJ1-1; abundance: NA; d_gene: TRBD1; v_gene: TRBV19